One sample yielded the 27 T cell receptor beta chains listed below, sequenced in a study of blood T cell repertoires in COVID-19. The data were produced by immunoSEQ multiplex PCR, yet TCRdb's version contains in-frame clones alone and is incomplete. The data contain just over 250,000 clones, around nine tenths of them singletons. Material for sequencing was peripheral blood. Receptors were obtained from a man in his forties who had recovered from COVID-19.

J is TRBJ2-1 and V is TRBV19; 13 positions agree with TRBD2. From germline, CDR1 is LNHDA and CDR2 SQIVND (reference sequence). CDR3 length equals 15 residues. Trimming at V came to 7 bases and at J to 5 bases, leaving 5 bases not matched to a gene. CDR3 residues: CASTKGTSGDNEQFF. In nucleotides, the CDR3 is TGTGCCAGTACCAAGGGGACTAGCGGGGACAATGAGCAGTTCTTC.

The chain employs TRBV9 and TRBJ2-6; D may be TRBD1 (5 bases). V was clipped by 8 bases and J by 4 bases, with 10 bases between them. CDR1 and CDR2 (germline): SGDLS, YYNGEE. The CDR3 is made up of 13 amino acids. The CDR3 DNA follows: TGTGCCAGATGGGGCCGAGGGGCCAACGTCCTGACTTTC. Translated, it gives CARWGRGANVLTF. Combining the CDR3 with reference TRBV9 and TRBJ2-6 gives the whole variable domain DSGVTQTPKHLITATGQRVTLRCSPRSGDLSVYWYQQSLDQGLQFLIQYYNGEERAKGNILERFSAQQFPDLHSELNLSSLELGDSALYFCARWGRGANVLTFGAGSRLTVL.

The rearrangement links TRBV19 to TRBJ2-3; the D gene is possibly TRBD1 (6 bases). Germline loops: CDR1 LNHDA, CDR2 SQIVND (reference sequence). Trimming pared 6 bases from V and 4 bases from J, leaving 14 bases between. This CDR3 has 14 residues. The CDR3 nucleotides read TGTGCCAGTAGCCGGGACCCAGGGGCAGATACGCAGTATTTT. This codes for CASSRDPGADTQYF. The variable domain in full, completed from reference TRBV19 and TRBJ2-3, reads DGGITQSPKYLFRKEGQNVTLSCEQNLNHDAMYWYRQDPGQGLRLIYYSQIVNDFQKGDIAEGYSVSREKKESFPLTVTSAQKNPTAFYLCASSRDPGADTQYFGPGTRLTVL.

V gene TRBV6-1 combines with J gene TRBJ2-7; D is ambiguous. V shed 2 bases and J shed 10 bases, with 9 bases lying between them. Germline CDR1 and CDR2: MNHNS and SASEGT. The CDR3 spans 11 residues. CDR3 sequence reads: CASSELESQYF. In nucleotides, the CDR3 is TGTGCCAGCAGTGAACTGGAGTCCCAGTACTTC.

The chain couples TRBV11-2 to TRBJ2-7; TRBD1 matches at 9 bases. Germline lookup yields CDR1 SGHAT and CDR2 FQNNGV. This CDR3 has 16 amino acids. The ends lost 1 base at V and 5 bases at J; junction bases unmatched: 9. The chain's CDR3 is CASSLVPTGGNNEQYF. The CDR3 DNA reads as TGTGCCAGCAGCTTAGTTCCGACAGGGGGTAACAACGAGCAGTACTTC.

This chain uses TRBV12-3 or TRBV12-4 with TRBJ1-1; D might be TRBD1 (6 bases). Trimming took off 3 bases at V and 6 bases at J, with 11 bases between the two ends. This CDR3 is built from 13 residues. The DNA for the CDR3 is TGTGCCAGCAGTTTCTCGGGGGGCTCTGAAGCTTTCTTT. Amino acid sequence: CASSFSGGSEAFF.

This sequence joins TRBV2 and TRBJ1-5; D is undetermined. V was cut by 4 bases and J by 6 bases, with 7 bases left in between. Germline lookup yields CDR1 SNHLY and CDR2 FYNNEI. The CDR3 covers 12 residues. CDR3 sequence reads: CASSGRAQPQHF. The CDR3 bases are TGTGCCAGCAGTGGGAGGGCTCAGCCCCAGCATTTT.

The chain couples TRBV2 to TRBJ1-5; a weak D match, TRBD1 (6 bases). This CDR3 is 15 amino acids long. Germline loops: CDR1 SNHLY, CDR2 FYNNEI. V was shortened by 4 bases and J by 1 base, with 11 bases between the two germline ends. For the CDR3, the DNA is TGTGCCAGCAGTGGGGGAGGGACAAGCAATCAGCCCCAGCATTTT. Its translation: CASSGGGTSNQPQHF.

This clone occurred once. This sequence joins TRBV13 and TRBJ2-7; 9 bases line up with TRBD1. The junction had 1 base not matched to a gene; V was cut back by 4 bases and J by 0 bases. The germline gives CDR1 PRHDT, CDR2 FYEKMQ (reference sequence). The CDR3 covers 14 residues. The chain's CDR3 is CASSSDRGSYEQYF. The CDR3 coding sequence is TGTGCCAGCAGCTCGGACAGGGGCTCCTACGAGCAGTACTTC.

This chain uses TRBV19 with TRBJ2-1; weak D call: TRBD2 (6 bases). There are 12 residues in the CDR3. Trimming stripped 6 bases from V and 5 bases from J, with 8 bases between. Germline V gives CDR1 LNHDA, CDR2 SQIVND (reference sequence). The CDR3 bases are TGTGCCAGTAGGGCGGGACACAATGAGCAGTTCTTC. Amino acid sequence: CASRAGHNEQFF.

The chain is built from TRBV6-6 and TRBJ2-2, with 9 bases matching TRBD2. This CDR3 region has 15 residues. Germline CDR1 is MNHNY and CDR2 is SVGAGI (reference sequence). J gave up 1 base and V 6 bases, and 3 bases lay outside the gene matches. The CDR3 loop reads CASSSSGGNTGELFF. The CDR3 coding sequence is TGTGCCAGCAGCAGTAGCGGGGGGAACACCGGGGAGCTGTTTTTT.

The chain links TRBV6-6 to TRBJ1-2, with D possibly being TRBD1 (5 bases). The length of the CDR3 is 15 residues. V shed 2 bases and J shed 5 bases, with 15 bases lying between them. Germline CDR1 and CDR2: MNHNY and SVGAGI (reference sequence). The CDR3 sequence: CASSYVGGGEYGYTF. The CDR3 region has the DNA TGTGCCAGCAGTTACGTCGGCGGAGGGGAGTATGGCTACACCTTC.

The CDR3 bases are TGTGCCAGCAACACCCCCGGCGGGCACTCTGAAGCTTTCTTT. Amino acid sequence: CASNTPGGHSEAFF. The chain combines TRBV6-5 with TRBJ1-1; no firm D call. The CDR3 extends over 14 amino acids. The germline V gene encodes CDR1 MNHEY and CDR2 SVGAGI. V lost 7 bases and J 6 bases, leaving 18 bases between the germline ends.

The rearrangement uses TRBV27 and TRBJ2-2; weak D call: TRBD1 (6 bases). V was trimmed by 6 bases and J by 1 base, leaving 6 bases between them. The CDR3 has 13 amino acids. Germline lookup yields CDR1 MNHEY and CDR2 SMNVEV (reference sequence). CDR3 sequence (DNA): TGTGCCAGCAGACAGGGGAACACCGGGGAGCTGTTTTTT. Amino acid sequence: CASRQGNTGELFF.

The gene calls are TRBV5-4 and TRBJ1-2, with 7 bases lining up with TRBD1. Germline loops: CDR1 SGHNT, CDR2 YYREEE (reference sequence). There are 14 residues in the CDR3. V gave up 2 bases and J gave up 4 bases; unmatched junction bases: 5. The CDR3 DNA reads as TGTGCCAGCAGCTTTCCGGGACAGCCCTATGGCTACACCTTC. Its translation: CASSFPGQPYGYTF.

This clone occurred a few times. The chain is built from TRBV12-3 or TRBV12-4 and TRBJ2-4, with 7 positions matching TRBD2. Trimming removed 6 bases from V and 7 bases from J; junction bases left unmatched: 6. This CDR3 contains 13 residues. The CDR3 protein is CASSQQGGNIQYF. In nucleotides, the CDR3 is TGTGCCAGCAGCCAGCAGGGAGGGAACATTCAGTACTTC.

This rearrangement joins TRBV5-1 to TRBJ1-2; 11 bases agree with TRBD1. Trimming cost V 4 bases and J 8 bases; bases outside gene matches: 7. This CDR3 spans 14 amino acids. CDR1 is SGHRS and CDR2 is YFSETQ in the germline V gene. CDR3 nucleotide sequence: TGCGCCAGCAGCGAGGGACAGGGGGTCACCGGCTACACCTTC. Translating gives CASSEGQGVTGYTF.

The chain combines TRBV30 with TRBJ1-2; TRBD1 matches 7 bases. The CDR3 is made up of 15 amino acids. From germline, CDR1 is GTSNPN and CDR2 SVGIG (reference sequence). J lost 2 bases, V lost 3 bases, and 9 bases had no gene match. This chain's CDR3 is CAWRTPGTANYGYTF. CDR3 in DNA: TGTGCCTGGAGAACCCCCGGGACAGCGAACTATGGCTACACCTTC. The full variable domain, rest sourced from reference TRBV30 and TRBJ1-2, is SQTIHQWPATLVQPVGSPLSLECTVEGTSNPNLYWYRQAAGRGLQLLFYSVGIGQISSEVPQNLSASRPQDRQFILSSKKLLLSDSGFYLCAWRTPGTANYGYTFGSGTRLTVV.

The rearrangement links TRBV28 to TRBJ2-3, with TRBD1 matching 8 bases. J gave up 6 bases and V 5 bases, and 10 bases lay outside the gene matches. Looked up from germline, CDR1 is MDHEN and CDR2 is SYDVKM. The CDR3 has 15 residues. CDR3 residues: CASSVIQGGGDTQYF. The CDR3, as DNA: TGTGCCAGCAGTGTGATACAGGGGGGTGGGGATACGCAGTATTTT.

This chain joins TRBV2 and TRBJ2-2; D gene uncertain. V was pared by 2 bases and J by 6 bases, with 16 bases between. CDR3 length: 16 amino acids. In germline, CDR1 is SNHLY, CDR2 FYNNEI. CDR3 DNA sequence: TGTGCCAGCAGTGAACTCCCAAACGGAGTGGCCGGGGAGCTGTTTTTT. It translates to CASSELPNGVAGELFF.

This clone has a single count. The chain uses TRBV12-5 and TRBJ2-5, with 14 nucleotides matching TRBD2. Trimming removed 1 base from V and 5 bases from J; junction bases left unmatched: 3. Germline CDR1 and CDR2: LGHNT and FRNRAP. The CDR3 sequence is 16 residues long. In DNA, the CDR3 is TGTGCTAGTGGTTTGGGACTAGCGGGAGGGTTTGAGACCCAGTACTTC. It specifies CASGLGLAGGFETQYF.

As DNA, the CDR3 is TGTGCCAGCAGCTTGTCGGGGACAGGGGGTTATTCACCCCTCCACTTT. Translated: CASSLSGTGGYSPLHF. V is TRBV5-4 and J is TRBJ1-6; 11 bases are a match to TRBD1. The germline gives CDR1 SGHNT, CDR2 YYREEE (reference sequence). This CDR3 comprises 16 residues. The trim removed 1 base at V and 8 bases at J, leaving 5 bases unmatched.

The V and J genes are TRBV3-1 (or the pseudogene TRBV3-2) and TRBJ2-3, with D possibly being TRBD2 (6 bases). Germline V CDR1 and CDR2: LGHDT, YNNKEL (reference sequence). CDR3 length: 16 amino acids. V lost 0 bases and J lost 0, with 10 bases in between. The CDR3 nucleotides read TGTGCCAGCAGCCAAGATAGGGCGGGGAGCACAGATACGCAGTATTTT. Translating gives CASSQDRAGSTDTQYF.

V is TRBV5-1 and J is TRBJ1-3; weak D call: TRBD1 (5 bases). V lost 3 bases to trimming and J lost 4 bases, with 17 bases between them. The CDR3 spans 16 residues. Germline V lookup: CDR1 SGHRS, CDR2 YFSETQ. CDR3 nucleotides: TGCGCCAGCAGCTCCTCAGGGAGGTTAGGAGGAAACACCATATATTTT. This sequence encodes CASSSSGRLGGNTIYF.

The chain has TRBV20-1 and TRBJ2-3, with D tentatively TRBD1 (6 bases). In germline, CDR1 is DFQATT, CDR2 SNEGSKA (reference sequence). The CDR3 sequence is 11 residues long. V lost 3 bases to trimming and J lost 5 bases, with 6 bases between them. CDR3 residues: CSARDRDTQYF. The CDR3 nucleotides read TGCAGTGCTAGGGACAGAGATACGCAGTATTTT.

This chain connects TRBV19 to TRBJ1-1, with D possibly being TRBD1 (6 bases). The germline gives CDR1 LNHDA, CDR2 SQIVND (reference sequence). The CDR3 extends over 11 amino acids. V was pared by 7 bases and J by 5 bases, with 8 bases between. CDR3 sequence (DNA): TGTGCCAGTATTAGGGGGACTGAAGCTTTCTTT. Residues: CASIRGTEAFF.

The chain couples TRBV5-4 to TRBJ1-3; D is unresolved. The germline V and J ends were trimmed by 0 bases and 0 bases, with 16 bases remaining between them. CDR3 size: 18 residues. Per germline, CDR1 SGHNT and CDR2 YYREEE (reference sequence). The CDR3 DNA follows: TGTGCCAGCAGCTTGGTACCCCAGAAGAGGCCCTCTGGAAACACCATATATTTT. It is translated as CASSLVPQKRPSGNTIYF.